This entry lists 24 T cell receptor beta chains sequenced from one sample in a study of blood T cells in healthy people across ages. Together with a sample-barcoded 5' primer, a J-beta primer mix was included in a second PCR lasting about 7 to 11 cycles. TCRdb passed the 5' RACE reads through MiXCR, listing each CDR3 protein once. The sample lists about 780,000 distinct CDR3 sequences, about a quarter occurring once. These same records also appear under a second study, on T cells of mothers and their children.

The sample was blood. The source is a boy between 5 and 17 years old in good health.

V is TRBV7-2 and J is TRBJ1-6; no clear D. V lost 1 base and J lost 10, with 11 bases in between. CDR1 is SGHTA and CDR2 is FQGNSA in the germline V gene. The CDR3 runs to 14 residues. The CDR3 loop reads CASSLVAVSSPLHF. CDR3 sequence (DNA): TGTGCCAGCAGCTTAGTTGCGGTTAGCTCACCCCTCCACTTT.

V and J are TRBV6-5 and TRBJ2-3; 10 bases agree with TRBD2. The J segment lost 5 bases and the V segment lost 2 bases, leaving 1 base of the junction unmatched. Germline lookup yields CDR1 MNHEY and CDR2 SVGAGI. The length of the CDR3 is 14 residues. CDR3 nucleotides: TGTGCCAGCAGTTACAGACTAGCGGGAGATACGCAGTATTTT. Its protein is CASSYRLAGDTQYF.

This sequence joins TRBV21-1 and TRBJ2-7. TRBV21-1 is reported as a pseudogene. This CDR3 has 15 residues. The CDR3 sequence is CASSGIGQGFYEQYF. For the CDR3, the DNA is TGTGCCAGCAGCGGAATTGGGCAGGGCTTCTACGAGCAGTACTTC.

V is TRBV11-2 and J is TRBJ2-5; D may be TRBD2 (7 bases). Germline CDR1 SGHAT, CDR2 FQNNGV. There are 14 residues in the CDR3. V gave up 4 bases and J gave up 12 bases, with 21 bases separating them. CDR3 region: CASSSSAGALNEYF. CDR3 nucleotides: TGTGCCAGCAGCTCCTCGGCGGGGGCCCTAAATGAGTACTTC.

The chain combines TRBV7-8 with TRBJ1-4; 7 bases align to TRBD1. Germline CDR1 and CDR2: SGHVS and FQNEAQ. The CDR3 contains 15 residues. With V trimmed by 6 bases and J by 2 bases, 6 bases remained unmatched. The CDR3, as DNA: TGTGCCAGCAGGCTCGACAGGGCTACTAATGAAAAACTGTTTTTT. As protein: CASRLDRATNEKLFF.

J is TRBJ2-5 and V is TRBV29-1, with D possibly matching TRBD1 (5 bases). CDR3 length: 14 residues. Germline V gene lookup returns CDR1 SQVTM and CDR2 ANQGSEA. V lost 6 bases and J lost 1, with 15 bases in between. DNA for the CDR3: TGCAGCGTACAGGCGCGACTTGTCCAAGAGACCCAGTACTTC. Translated, it gives CSVQARLVQETQYF.

The V call is TRBV2, the J call TRBJ1-5; TRBD1 might be the D (6 bases). Germline V CDR1 and CDR2: SNHLY, FYNNEI. The CDR3 extends over 13 amino acids. The germline V and J ends were trimmed by 6 bases and 6 bases, with 12 bases remaining between them. The CDR3 coding sequence is TGTGCCAGCAGGAACAGGGAGGGTCAGCCCCAGCATTTT. Its translation is CASRNREGQPQHF.

As for this clonotype: Its ends do not fully match the called genes, so a read error is possible. The chain uses TRBV4-1 and TRBJ1-4; D ambiguous. The CDR3 runs to 13 residues. Germline V gene sequence: CDR1 MGHRA, CDR2 YSYEKL. The CDR3 sequence is CVSSQDVGIILFF. CDR3 DNA: TGCGTCAGCAGCCAAGATGTAGGGATTATACTGTTTTTT.

CDR3 bases: TGTGCCAGCAGCCAATTTTTCGGATACGAGCAGTACTTC. Translating it yields CASSQFFGYEQYF. The rearrangement links TRBV3-1 to TRBJ2-7; no reliable D call. Germline V gene data show CDR1 as LGHDT and CDR2 as YNNKEL (reference sequence). This CDR3 has 13 residues. The germline V and J ends were trimmed by 2 bases and 4 bases, with 9 bases remaining between them.

The V and J genes are TRBV7-9 and TRBJ2-3; D call uncertain. The CDR3 is 13 amino acids. V lost 2 bases and J lost 5, with 8 bases in between. Germline V gene lookup returns CDR1 SEHNR and CDR2 FQNEAQ (reference sequence). CDR3: CASSLFGEDTQYF. The CDR3, as DNA: TGTGCCAGCAGCTTATTTGGGGAAGATACGCAGTATTTT.

This clonotype showed up just a few times. Compared with germline, one end of the junction differs, possibly owing to a read error. The chain carries TRBV12-3 or TRBV12-4 and TRBJ2-3; 7 nucleotides agree with TRBD2. CDR3 length: 17 residues. The CDR3 here is CASSRRGGGGRTDTQCF. The CDR3 coding sequence is TGTGCCAGCAGTCGGCGGGGCGGCGGGGGACGCACAGATACGCAGTGTTTT.

This clonotype showed up just a few times. This chain connects TRBV4-1 to TRBJ2-5; 9 positions match TRBD2. Germline CDR1 is MGHRA and CDR2 is YSYEKL. The CDR3 totals 14 residues. J was trimmed by 5 bases and V by 6 bases; bases with no gene match: 7. CDR3: CASRAAGGPETQYF. CDR3 nucleotides: TGCGCCAGCAGAGCGGCGGGGGGGCCGGAGACCCAGTACTTC.

J is TRBJ2-1 and V is TRBV28; 8 nucleotides align to TRBD2. CDR3 length: 15 residues. CDR1 is MDHEN and CDR2 is SYDVKM in the germline V gene. The trim removed 6 bases at V and 6 bases at J, leaving 10 bases unmatched. CDR3 amino acids: CASSRLVAGSNEQFF. CDR3 coding DNA: TGTGCCAGCAGCCGGTTGGTAGCGGGATCCAATGAGCAGTTCTTC.

The chain combines TRBV7-6 with TRBJ2-2; 7 positions agree with TRBD2. Trimming at V came to 5 bases and at J to 5 bases, leaving 5 bases not matched to a gene. This CDR3 is built from 14 residues. Per the germline V gene, CDR1 is SGHVS and CDR2 is FNYEAQ. The CDR3 DNA reads as TGTGCCAGCAGCCTCCGGACTAGAACCGGGGAGCTGTTTTTT. The encoded protein is CASSLRTRTGELFF.

The chain recombines TRBV15 with TRBJ2-1; the D gene is possibly TRBD2 (5 bases). The CDR3 consists of 15 residues. V was shortened by 2 bases and J by 9 bases, with 17 bases between the two germline ends. Germline V gives CDR1 LNHNV, CDR2 YYDKDF (reference sequence). CDR3 in amino acids: CATSRTRGFGGEQFF. CDR3 DNA: TGTGCCACCAGCAGAACACGAGGCTTCGGAGGTGAGCAGTTCTTC.

Only a few counts were recorded for this clonotype. V and J are TRBV7-9 and TRBJ1-2, with no clear D. V was shortened by 3 bases and J by 8 bases, with 19 bases between the two germline ends. Germline V gene lookup returns CDR1 SEHNR and CDR2 FQNEAQ (reference sequence). This CDR3 has 15 residues. The chain's CDR3 is CASSFELNWESGYTF. CDR3 in DNA: TGTGCCAGCAGCTTTGAGCTCAACTGGGAGTCCGGCTACACCTTC.

This clonotype was seen a few times. The V gene is TRBV3-1, the J gene TRBJ1-1; 7 bases fit TRBD1. With 4 bases clipped from V and 1 base from J, the junction kept 6 bases outside the gene matches. CDR1 is LGHDT and CDR2 is YNNKEL in the germline V gene (reference sequence). The CDR3 extends over 15 amino acids. In DNA, the CDR3 is TGTGCCAGCAGCCCCTTGGACAGGACGAACACTGAAGCTTTCTTT. It translates to CASSPLDRTNTEAFF.

This clonotype turned up a few times. The V gene is TRBV6-5, the J gene TRBJ1-1; 7 bases are shared with TRBD1. Germline V gives CDR1 MNHEY, CDR2 SVGAGI. The CDR3 is made up of 16 amino acids. Trimming cost V 6 bases and J 4 bases; bases outside gene matches: 14. For the CDR3, the DNA is TGTGCCAGCAGGCTGGGACAGTCGCTATTGGTCACTGAAGCTTTCTTT. Its protein is CASRLGQSLLVTEAFF.

The chain recombines TRBV6-5 with TRBJ1-2; the match to TRBD1 covers 10 bases. CDR1 and CDR2 (germline): MNHEY, SVGAGI. There are 14 residues in the CDR3. Losses at the gene ends were 0 bases for V and 7 bases for J; bases not matched to a gene: 2. As DNA, the CDR3 is TGTGCCAGCAGTTACTCGGGACAGGGGTCTGGCTACACCTTC. This gives the protein CASSYSGQGSGYTF.

There are a few counts of this clonotype. This chain connects TRBV3-1 to TRBJ2-7, with D perhaps matching TRBD2 (6 bases). V lost 1 base and J 3 bases, leaving 13 bases between the germline ends. The CDR3 has 15 residues. Germline CDR1 LGHDT, CDR2 YNNKEL (reference sequence). The CDR3 DNA reads as TGTGCCAGCAGCCAAGGACTAGTACAAGGCTACGAGCAGTACTTC. This encodes CASSQGLVQGYEQYF.

This clonotype was recorded a few times. The junction and the germline gene differ at one end; a read error may be behind it. The chain couples TRBV27 to TRBJ2-5; 7 bases agree with TRBD1. TRBJ2-7 matches the DNA end more closely, so the J call is doubtful. This CDR3 has 15 amino acids. Germline V gene data show CDR1 as MNHEY and CDR2 as SMNVEV (reference sequence). CDR3 in DNA: TGTGCCAGCAGTATATCGACAGGGTACATCTACGAGCAGTACTTC. This translates into CASSISTGYIYEQYF.

The rearrangement uses TRBV6-2 or TRBV6-3 and TRBJ2-1; the D is unclear. Trimming stripped 6 bases from V and 10 bases from J, with 16 bases between. The CDR3 has 13 residues. Germline assignment: CDR1 MNHEY and CDR2 SVGEGT. The DNA for the CDR3 is TGTGCCAGCAGCCTAGTCTCGGGCAACGAGCAGTTCTTC. This codes for CASSLVSGNEQFF.

This sequence joins TRBV29-1 and TRBJ1-2; 7 bases agree with TRBD1. Germline loops: CDR1 SQVTM, CDR2 ANQGSEA. V shed 2 bases, J shed 6 bases, and the junction held 12 bases outside the gene matches. This CDR3 comprises 15 residues. The CDR3 spells CSVENRDRALNGYTF. CDR3 coding DNA: TGCAGCGTTGAAAACCGAGACAGGGCCCTCAATGGCTACACCTTC.

CDR3 nucleotide sequence: TGTGCCAGCAGCGTAGGGGTAAGGGCTGGGGCCAACGTCCTGACTTTC. Translating it yields CASSVGVRAGANVLTF. The rearrangement joins TRBV9 to TRBJ2-6; D call uncertain. Germline CDR1 and CDR2: SGDLS and YYNGEE. The V end was cut by 0 bases, the J end by 2 bases, with 9 bases between. The CDR3 extends over 16 amino acids.